Listed below are T cell receptor beta chains from one sample, sequenced in a study of response to subunit inactivated influenza vaccine. TCRdb used MiXCR to reprocess the RT-PCR reads, holding one entry per CDR3 protein. The sample has around 320,000 distinct CDR3 sequences, roughly 20% seen once; the top ten hold about 9.3%. The specimen comprised PBMCs from blood, sampled less than 22 months after vaccination. These receptors were taken from a man between 50 and 69 years old who received an inactivated influenza vaccine. The CDR3 runs from the conserved cysteine through the conserved F or W. The D gene is left open where the match is weak. A row's size may be missing; if present it is once, few, many or a size class.

clone_size: -; v_call: TRBV7-9; j_call: TRBJ2-5; d_call: TRBD2; cdr3_nt: TGTGCCAGCAGCCCACTAGCGGGGATACAAGAGACCCAGTACTTC; cdr3_aa: CASSPLAGIQETQYF
clone_size: -; v_call: TRBV4-2; j_call: TRBJ2-3; d_call: -; cdr3_nt: TGTGCCAGCAGCCAAGATGTGGCAACAGATACGCAGTATTTT; cdr3_aa: CASSQDVATDTQYF
clone_size: -; v_call: TRBV20-1; j_call: TRBJ2-7; d_call: -; cdr3_nt: TGCAGTTCAACCAACCGCTACGAGCAGTACTTC; cdr3_aa: CSSTNRYEQYF
clone_size: -; v_call: TRBV19; j_call: TRBJ2-3; d_call: -; cdr3_nt: TGTGCCAGTAGTATTGGGCTAGAGGGTAGCACAGATACGCAGTATTTT; cdr3_aa: CASSIGLEGSTDTQYF
clone_size: -; v_call: TRBV28; j_call: TRBJ2-1; d_call: -; cdr3_nt: TGTGCCAGCAACCAGCTGGAGGGAGCCCTCCAGTTCTTC; cdr3_aa: CASNQLEGALQFF
clone_size: -; v_call: TRBV6-2/TRBV6-3; j_call: TRBJ1-2; d_call: TRBD1; cdr3_nt: TGTGCCAGCAGATACGACAGGGACGGCTACACCTTC; cdr3_aa: CASRYDRDGYTF
clone_size: -; v_call: TRBV5-1; j_call: TRBJ1-6; d_call: -; cdr3_nt: TGCGCCAGCAGCTCACAGGGTTCGCGGAGAGATAATTCACCCCTCCACTTT; cdr3_aa: CASSSQGSRRDNSPLHF
clone_size: -; v_call: TRBV6-2/TRBV6-3; j_call: TRBJ1-2; d_call: TRBD1; cdr3_nt: TGTGCCAGCAGTTACCCGACAGGGAGGAGTGGCTACACCTTC; cdr3_aa: CASSYPTGRSGYTF
clone_size: -; v_call: TRBV12-3/TRBV12-4; j_call: TRBJ2-4; d_call: TRBD1; cdr3_nt: TGTGCCAGCAGCACACAGGGGGCGGGCAAAAACATTCAGTACTTC; cdr3_aa: CASSTQGAGKNIQYF
clone_size: -; v_call: TRBV7-9; j_call: TRBJ2-1; d_call: -; cdr3_nt: TGTGCCAGCAGCTCTCAAGCAAGTGAGCAGTTCTTC; cdr3_aa: CASSSQASEQFF
clone_size: many; v_call: TRBV20-1; j_call: TRBJ1-2; d_call: -; cdr3_nt: TGCAGTGCTAGAGAATTGGGGGCCTCTAACTATGGCTACACCTTC; cdr3_aa: CSARELGASNYGYTF
clone_size: few; v_call: TRBV3-1; j_call: TRBJ2-4; d_call: -; cdr3_nt: TGTGCCAGCAGCCAAGATCTGGGGGGCGTCAAAAACATTCAGTACTTC; cdr3_aa: CASSQDLGGVKNIQYF
clone_size: few; v_call: TRBV5-6; j_call: TRBJ2-7; d_call: -; cdr3_nt: TGTGCCAGCAGCTTTGCGGGCTACGAGCAGTACTTC; cdr3_aa: CASSFAGYEQYF
clone_size: -; v_call: TRBV28; j_call: TRBJ1-1; d_call: -; cdr3_nt: TGTGCCAGCAGTTTATTCGGGCGTCGTGCTGAAGCTTTCTTT; cdr3_aa: CASSLFGRRAEAFF
clone_size: -; v_call: TRBV7-9; j_call: TRBJ2-1; d_call: TRBD2; cdr3_nt: TGTGCCAGCCCTCCCCCAACTAGCGGGGGCTACAATGAGCAGTTCTTC; cdr3_aa: CASPPPTSGGYNEQFF
clone_size: few; v_call: TRBV4-2; j_call: TRBJ1-4; d_call: TRBD1; cdr3_nt: TGTGCCAGCAGCCATCCTAAGGGGGCCTCTGGGGAAAAACTGTTTTTT; cdr3_aa: CASSHPKGASGEKLFF
clone_size: -; v_call: TRBV20-1; j_call: TRBJ2-1; d_call: -; cdr3_nt: TGCAGTTCTAACCCCCCGCAGTCCTACAATGAGCAGTTCTTC; cdr3_aa: CSSNPPQSYNEQFF
clone_size: -; v_call: TRBV5-1; j_call: TRBJ2-3; d_call: -; cdr3_nt: TGCGCCAGCAAAACGGGATCCACAGATACGCAGTATTTT; cdr3_aa: CASKTGSTDTQYF
clone_size: -; v_call: TRBV4-2; j_call: TRBJ2-7; d_call: -; cdr3_nt: TGTGCCAGCAGCCAAGCGTCTGAGACACACTCCTACGAGCAGTACTTC; cdr3_aa: CASSQASETHSYEQYF
clone_size: -; v_call: TRBV15; j_call: TRBJ1-5; d_call: -; cdr3_nt: TGTGCCACCAGCAGAGATCCCAATCAGCCCCAGCATTTT; cdr3_aa: CATSRDPNQPQHF
clone_size: -; v_call: TRBV4-3; j_call: TRBJ2-2; d_call: TRBD2; cdr3_nt: TGCGCCAGCAGCCATCCACTAGCGGGGGCCGCTACCGGGGAGCTGTTTTTT; cdr3_aa: CASSHPLAGAATGELFF
clone_size: -; v_call: TRBV9; j_call: TRBJ2-5; d_call: -; cdr3_nt: TGTGCCAGCAGCGCCGGTCTGGGGAAAGGCCAAGAGACCCAGTACTTC; cdr3_aa: CASSAGLGKGQETQYF
clone_size: -; v_call: TRBV28; j_call: TRBJ1-5; d_call: -; cdr3_nt: TGTGCCAGCACTGACCGGGACACCCAGCATTTT; cdr3_aa: CASTDRDTQHF
clone_size: -; v_call: TRBV4-1; j_call: TRBJ1-4; d_call: TRBD1; cdr3_nt: TGCGCCAGCAGCCAAACAGGACAGGGGGCAACTAATGAAAAACTGTTTTTT; cdr3_aa: CASSQTGQGATNEKLFF
clone_size: many; v_call: TRBV28; j_call: TRBJ1-6; d_call: -; cdr3_nt: TGTGCCAGCAGTTTAGATTATGATTCACCCCTCCACTTT; cdr3_aa: CASSLDYDSPLHF
clone_size: many; v_call: TRBV12-3/TRBV12-4; j_call: TRBJ1-1; d_call: -; cdr3_nt: TGTGCCAGCAGCCTTCTACAGGGAGGCCCTGAAGCTTTCTTT; cdr3_aa: CASSLLQGGPEAFF
clone_size: -; v_call: TRBV20-1; j_call: TRBJ2-2; d_call: TRBD1; cdr3_nt: TGCAGTGCTAGAGGCCCCCCGCAGGGGGCGTCCGGGGAGCTGTTTTTT; cdr3_aa: CSARGPPQGASGELFF
clone_size: -; v_call: TRBV20-1; j_call: TRBJ1-4; d_call: -; cdr3_nt: TGCAGTGCTAGCCTCTCTTCCGGACGCAGGAGTGAAAAACTGTTTTTT; cdr3_aa: CSASLSSGRRSEKLFF
clone_size: many; v_call: TRBV5-5; j_call: TRBJ1-1; d_call: TRBD1; cdr3_nt: TGTGCCAGCAGCGAGGACAGGGGGCGTGGGGACACTGAAGCTTTCTTT; cdr3_aa: CASSEDRGRGDTEAFF
clone_size: many; v_call: TRBV5-6; j_call: TRBJ2-3; d_call: TRBD2; cdr3_nt: TGTGCCAGCAGCTTGTCCGGGGGGGGAGATACGCAGTATTTT; cdr3_aa: CASSLSGGGDTQYF
clone_size: -; v_call: TRBV20-1; j_call: TRBJ2-3; d_call: TRBD2; cdr3_nt: TGCAGTGCTAGTCGGGGGGAAGATACGCAGTATTTT; cdr3_aa: CSASRGEDTQYF
clone_size: -; v_call: TRBV20-1; j_call: TRBJ2-5; d_call: -; cdr3_nt: TGCAGTGCTAGAGATCCCCCATTGGAGACCCAGTACTTC; cdr3_aa: CSARDPPLETQYF
clone_size: -; v_call: TRBV20-1; j_call: TRBJ2-7; d_call: -; cdr3_nt: TGCAGTGCTACTCGTTTGGCCTACGAGCAGTACTTC; cdr3_aa: CSATRLAYEQYF
clone_size: few; v_call: TRBV20-1; j_call: TRBJ1-6; d_call: TRBD1; cdr3_nt: TGCAGTGCCAAAACCGGGACAGGGAGTAATTCACCCCTCCACTTT; cdr3_aa: CSAKTGTGSNSPLHF
clone_size: few; v_call: TRBV7-9; j_call: TRBJ1-2; d_call: TRBD1; cdr3_nt: TGTGCCAGCAGCCCAGGACAGGGGACACATGGCTACACCTTC; cdr3_aa: CASSPGQGTHGYTF
clone_size: -; v_call: TRBV7-6; j_call: TRBJ1-2; d_call: TRBD1; cdr3_nt: TGTGCCAGCAGCTTAGGGGACAGGAGCTATGGCTACACCTTC; cdr3_aa: CASSLGDRSYGYTF
clone_size: -; v_call: TRBV9; j_call: TRBJ2-4; d_call: TRBD2; cdr3_nt: TGTGCCAGCAGCGTAGACGGGAGGGCCGCGAGAAACATTCAGTACTTC; cdr3_aa: CASSVDGRAARNIQYF
clone_size: many; v_call: TRBV9; j_call: TRBJ1-5; d_call: -; cdr3_nt: TGTGCCAGCAGCGTAGCGGAGGGGGAGCCCCAGCATTTT; cdr3_aa: CASSVAEGEPQHF
clone_size: -; v_call: TRBV11-2; j_call: TRBJ2-2; d_call: -; cdr3_nt: TGTGCCAGCAGCTTCAACTTCGCCGGGGAGCTGTTTTTT; cdr3_aa: CASSFNFAGELFF
clone_size: -; v_call: TRBV28; j_call: TRBJ2-3; d_call: -; cdr3_nt: TGTGCCAGCAGTTTAACCTACCTTCCGGGGAGAGGCATCACAGATACGCAGTATTTT; cdr3_aa: CASSLTYLPGRGITDTQYF
clone_size: -; v_call: TRBV9; j_call: TRBJ1-4; d_call: -; cdr3_nt: TGTGCCAGCAGCGTCGGGGGGTCAACTAATGAAAAACTGTTTTTT; cdr3_aa: CASSVGGSTNEKLFF
clone_size: -; v_call: TRBV14; j_call: TRBJ2-5; d_call: -; cdr3_nt: TGTGCCAGCAGCCAAAGACAAGAGACCCAGTACTTC; cdr3_aa: CASSQRQETQYF
clone_size: many; v_call: TRBV6-5; j_call: TRBJ1-1; d_call: -; cdr3_nt: TGTGCCAGCAGTTACAGGGATGGTATTAACGCTTTCTTT; cdr3_aa: CASSYRDGINAFF
clone_size: many; v_call: TRBV27; j_call: TRBJ1-6; d_call: -; cdr3_nt: TGTGCCAGCAGTTTACGCCAGCGTAATTCACCCCTCCACTTT; cdr3_aa: CASSLRQRNSPLHF
clone_size: -; v_call: TRBV19; j_call: TRBJ1-4; d_call: -; cdr3_nt: TGTGCCAGTAGTTGGGCTGACAATGAAAAACTGTTTTTT; cdr3_aa: CASSWADNEKLFF
clone_size: -; v_call: TRBV20-1; j_call: TRBJ2-4; d_call: -; cdr3_nt: TGCAGTGCTAGACGGGGGGCCCACCCTGGGGACTTC; cdr3_aa: CSARRGAHPGDF
clone_size: few; v_call: TRBV7-2; j_call: TRBJ2-5; d_call: -; cdr3_nt: TGTGCCAGCAGCTTGGACAGAAACCAAGAGACCCAGTACTTC; cdr3_aa: CASSLDRNQETQYF
clone_size: -; v_call: TRBV6-1; j_call: TRBJ1-2; d_call: TRBD1; cdr3_nt: TGTGCCAGCAGTGACCGGACAGGGCGCAACTATGGCTACACCTTC; cdr3_aa: CASSDRTGRNYGYTF
clone_size: many; v_call: TRBV6-1; j_call: TRBJ1-1; d_call: -; cdr3_nt: TGTGCCAGCAGTGATACGGTAGCTTTCTTT; cdr3_aa: CASSDTVAFF
clone_size: -; v_call: TRBV28; j_call: TRBJ2-1; d_call: TRBD1; cdr3_nt: TGTGCCAGCAGTCCCGGGACAGGGGATGAGCAGTTCTTC; cdr3_aa: CASSPGTGDEQFF
clone_size: -; v_call: TRBV7-2; j_call: TRBJ1-6; d_call: -; cdr3_nt: TGTGCCAGCTCCCGAGGCTGGGATGCCAATTCACCCCTCCACTTT; cdr3_aa: CASSRGWDANSPLHF
clone_size: -; v_call: TRBV5-6; j_call: TRBJ1-1; d_call: -; cdr3_nt: TGTGCCAGCAGCACGACGGTGAACACTGAAGCTTTCTTT; cdr3_aa: CASSTTVNTEAFF
clone_size: -; v_call: TRBV11-2; j_call: TRBJ2-1; d_call: TRBD2; cdr3_nt: TGTGCCAGCAGCTTAGAGGGACTAGGGTACAATGAGCAGTTCTTC; cdr3_aa: CASSLEGLGYNEQFF
clone_size: -; v_call: TRBV5-6; j_call: TRBJ2-1; d_call: TRBD1; cdr3_nt: TGTGCCAGCAGCTTCGACCAGGGGGTTTCCTACAATGAGCAGTTCTTC; cdr3_aa: CASSFDQGVSYNEQFF
clone_size: -; v_call: TRBV7-2; j_call: TRBJ1-6; d_call: -; cdr3_nt: TGTGCCAGCAGCCCGGGGACGCTGTCACCCCTCCACTTT; cdr3_aa: CASSPGTLSPLHF